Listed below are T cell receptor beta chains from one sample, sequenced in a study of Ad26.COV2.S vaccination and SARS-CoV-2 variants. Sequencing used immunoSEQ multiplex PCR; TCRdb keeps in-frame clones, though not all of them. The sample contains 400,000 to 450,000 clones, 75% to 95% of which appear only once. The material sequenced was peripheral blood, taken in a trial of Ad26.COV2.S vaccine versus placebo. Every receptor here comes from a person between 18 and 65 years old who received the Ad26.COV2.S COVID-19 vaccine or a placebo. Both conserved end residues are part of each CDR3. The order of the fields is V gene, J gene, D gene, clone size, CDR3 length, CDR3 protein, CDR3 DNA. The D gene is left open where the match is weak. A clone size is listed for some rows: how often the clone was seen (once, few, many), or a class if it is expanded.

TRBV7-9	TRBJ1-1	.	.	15	CASRRTRGVNTEAFF	TGTGCCAGCAGGCGAACGAGGGGGGTGAACACTGAAGCTTTCTTT
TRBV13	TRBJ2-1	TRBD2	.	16	CASSLPGGPSYNEQFF	TGTGCCAGCAGCTTACCGGGAGGGCCCTCCTACAATGAGCAGTTCTTC
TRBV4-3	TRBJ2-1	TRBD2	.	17	CASSLGLAGASYNEQFF	TGCGCCAGCAGCCTTGGACTAGCGGGAGCCTCCTACAATGAGCAGTTCTTC
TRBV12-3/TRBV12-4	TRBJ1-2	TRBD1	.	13	CASSLGQGYGYTF	TGTGCCAGCAGTTTGGGACAGGGCTATGGCTACACCTTC
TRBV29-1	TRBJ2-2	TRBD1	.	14	CSVRGTANTGELFF	TGCAGCGTTAGGGGGACAGCCAACACCGGGGAGCTGTTTTTT
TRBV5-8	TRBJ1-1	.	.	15	CASSLRAGLSTEAFF	TGTGCCAGCAGCTTAAGGGCAGGGCTAAGTACTGAAGCTTTCTTT
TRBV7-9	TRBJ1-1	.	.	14	CASIRPGASAEAFF	TGTGCCAGCATAAGACCCGGGGCGAGCGCTGAAGCTTTCTTT
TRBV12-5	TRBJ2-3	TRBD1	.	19	CASGLPPTRQGRSTDTQYF	TGTGCTAGTGGTTTGCCCCCAACCCGACAGGGTCGGAGCACAGATACGCAGTATTTT
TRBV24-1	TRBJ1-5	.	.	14	CASGENRSNQPQHF	TGTGCCAGCGGGGAAAACAGGAGCAATCAGCCCCAGCATTTT
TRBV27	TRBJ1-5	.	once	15	CASSLSSQRNQPQHF	TGTGCCAGCAGTTTATCAAGCCAGCGTAATCAGCCCCAGCATTTT
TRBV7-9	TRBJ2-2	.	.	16	CASRPPGTGNTGELFF	TGTGCCAGCAGGCCTCCCGGGACGGGGAACACCGGGGAGCTGTTTTTT
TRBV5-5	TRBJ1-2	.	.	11	CASSRGSGYTF	TGTGCCAGCTCACGGGGTAGTGGCTACACCTTC
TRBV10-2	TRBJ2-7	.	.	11	CASSVANEQYF	TGCGCCAGCAGTGTGGCAAACGAGCAGTACTTC
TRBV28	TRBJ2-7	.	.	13	CASRMDGSYEQYF	TGTGCCAGCAGGATGGACGGCTCCTACGAGCAGTACTTC
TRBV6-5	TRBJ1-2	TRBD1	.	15	CASSPQGVDYYGYTF	TGTGCCAGCAGTCCTCAGGGGGTCGACTATTATGGCTACACCTTC
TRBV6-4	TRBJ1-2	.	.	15	CASSEEGFPNYGYTF	TGTGCCAGCAGTGAGGAGGGATTCCCTAACTATGGCTACACCTTC
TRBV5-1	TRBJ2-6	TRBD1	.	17	CASSSRTGDSGANVLTF	TGCGCCAGCAGCTCCAGGACAGGGGACTCTGGGGCCAACGTCCTGACTTTC